This TCR beta chain appears in the sequencing data of a study of cytotoxic CD8 clonotypes in ibrutinib-treated CLL. Overall study: For this cohort, patients were some eleven relapsed/refractory and around 16 treatment-naive, while 17 were IGHV unmutated. Sequenced samples delivered averages of roughly 260,000 productive templates and some 93,000 productive rearrangements. Study results and caveats: Sustained-remission and progressing patients had unequal sampling times. At baseline, clonality was higher than in age-matched healthy donors and correlated with CD8+ counts.

The CDR3 is 16 amino acids. Germline CDR1 is ENHRY and CDR2 is SYGVKD. V gave up 4 bases and J gave up 7 bases, with 20 bases separating them. Repertoires were generated with immunoSEQ multiplex PCR, while TCRdb's copy carries only in-frame clones and drops some. Seen here are about 140,000 clones, approximately 90% observed once, and the top ten hold approximately 10%. For this clone: Its antigen is still unknown.

The clonotype originates from a human donor with chronic lymphocytic leukemia. The chain is built from TRBV10-3 and TRBJ2-1; either TRBD1 or TRBD2 may supply D (5 bases each). The sample consisted of PBMCs, taken after 12 months of ibrutinib treatment. CDR3 in amino acids: CAISATGGVGGNEQFF. The CDR3 DNA reads as TGTGCCATCAGTGCTACTGGGGGAGTGGGTGGGAATGAGCAGTTCTTC.